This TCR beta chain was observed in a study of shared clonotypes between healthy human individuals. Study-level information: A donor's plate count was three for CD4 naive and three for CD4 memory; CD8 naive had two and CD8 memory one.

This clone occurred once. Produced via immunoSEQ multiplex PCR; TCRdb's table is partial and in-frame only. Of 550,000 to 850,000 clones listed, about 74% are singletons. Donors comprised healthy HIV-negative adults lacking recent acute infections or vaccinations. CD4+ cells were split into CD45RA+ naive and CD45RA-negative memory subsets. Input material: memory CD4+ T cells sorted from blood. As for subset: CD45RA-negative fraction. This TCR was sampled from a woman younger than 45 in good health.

The CDR3 protein is CASSLSGSDVVNEQFF. The CDR3 nucleotides are TGCGCCAGCAGCTTAAGCGGGAGCGATGTCGTCAATGAGCAGTTCTTC. This sequence joins TRBV5-1 and TRBJ2-1; 8 bases are shared with TRBD2. The CDR3 has 16 amino acids. Germline CDR1 SGHRS, CDR2 YFSETQ. Trimming at V came to 2 bases and at J to 6 bases, leaving 10 bases not matched to a gene. Supplemented by reference TRBV5-1 and TRBJ2-1, the full variable domain reads KAGVTQTPRYLIKTRGQQVTLSCSPISGHRSVSWYQQTPGQGLQFLFEYFSETQRNKGNFPGRFSGRQFSNSRSEMNVSTLELGDSALYLCASSLSGSDVVNEQFFGPGTRLTVL.